A selection of T cell receptor beta chains follows, all from one sample in a study of T-cell memory formation after mild COVID-19. From the 5' RACE reads, TCRdb called clonotypes with MiXCR, one entry per CDR3 protein. The profile covers more than 450,000 distinct CDR3 sequences, with roughly 18% appearing a single time and more than 10% taken by the ten largest. Input material: PBMCs or a T cell subset sorted from them (not recorded which). The receptors were sampled from an adult woman who had mild COVID-19 (a few samples of this study predate the infection). Cell type and time point are not known. CDR3s include the opening cysteine and the closing phenylalanine or tryptophan. Not all rows give a size; the values are once, few, many and, for expanded clones, a class.

clone size	J gene	V gene	CDR3 protein
few	TRBJ2-7	TRBV12-3/TRBV12-4	CASSLELAGVSPYEQYF
few	TRBJ2-5	TRBV20-1	CSARGSSGETQYF
few	TRBJ2-3	TRBV6-5	CASSPKTGFGTDTQYF
-	TRBJ1-6	TRBV7-6	CASSSHLGDNSPLHF
few	TRBJ2-3	TRBV12-3/TRBV12-4	CASSPPGLTTDTQYF
few	TRBJ2-7	TRBV7-3	CASSLTPAGGPNEQYF
-	TRBJ1-6	TRBV10-3	CAISPTGVDSPLHF
-	TRBJ2-4	TRBV25-1	CASSDAGENIQYF
few	TRBJ2-7	TRBV12-3/TRBV12-4	CASGPGQGYEQYF
few	TRBJ2-5	TRBV13	CASSLGRGHGEETQYF
-	TRBJ2-3	TRBV9	CASSVEGSRTQYF
few	TRBJ2-3	TRBV29-1	CSVGGGDTQYF
-	TRBJ2-3	TRBV5-1	CASSLSGEADTQYF
-	TRBJ2-1	TRBV5-8	CASSSGTGSNEQFF
few	TRBJ1-2	TRBV14	CASSLSPGDYGYTF
-	TRBJ1-2	TRBV18	CASSPPEQSYGYTF
few	TRBJ2-7	TRBV7-2	CASSSTGDHYEQYF
few	TRBJ1-1	TRBV12-3/TRBV12-4	CASSPTRGNTEAFF
few	TRBJ2-3	TRBV6-1	CASHPGVRTDTQYF
once	TRBJ1-1	TRBV11-1	CASSLARDSEAFF
few	TRBJ2-7	TRBV12-5	CASGLGLAGSSYEQYF
few	TRBJ2-3	TRBV30	CASIRGAIDTQYF
few	TRBJ1-5	TRBV12-3/TRBV12-4	CASREGVQPQHF
few	TRBJ1-4	TRBV7-8	CASSPTREVGEKLFF
-	TRBJ2-7	TRBV4-1	CASSQISGDEGDEQYF
-	TRBJ2-7	TRBV14	CASTAPDKPYEQYF
few	TRBJ1-5	TRBV20-1	CSALRPGGNQPQHF
-	TRBJ2-1	TRBV6-1	CASSESPGPYNEQFF
few	TRBJ2-6	TRBV5-6	CASSSWWYLSGQGTQGGANVLTF
many	TRBJ2-3	TRBV7-9	CASSLTRAEEDTQYF
few	TRBJ2-7	TRBV21-1	CASSKNEQYF
-	TRBJ2-7	TRBV7-2	CASSLGAGSDEQYF
once	TRBJ2-1	TRBV5-8	CASSPGLAGESGEQFF
few	TRBJ1-2	TRBV29-1	CSVLLGTGEGYTF
few	TRBJ1-4	TRBV5-1	CASSAWTVGDREKLFF
few	TRBJ1-5	TRBV5-6	CASSLGGSAPQHF
few	TRBJ2-5	TRBV7-9	CASSPLETQYF
few	TRBJ2-3	TRBV5-1	CASSLGLLGGDTQYF
many	TRBJ2-3	TRBV4-2	CASSQDFADTQYF
-	TRBJ2-3	TRBV24-1	CATSGRLSTQYF
-	TRBJ1-2	TRBV5-1	CASSVGTGTYGYTF
-	TRBJ2-7	TRBV20-1	CSARHSLQGSYEQYF
-	TRBJ1-2	TRBV10-3	CAISETGSSYGYTF
-	TRBJ1-4	TRBV4-1	CASSNTRLTNEKLFF
many	TRBJ2-1	TRBV30	CAWSYGHYNEQFF
-	TRBJ2-1	TRBV7-9	CASSLSGLGVSSYNEQFF
-	TRBJ1-6	TRBV7-3	CASSLTGASSYNSPLHF
few	TRBJ1-5	TRBV12-3/TRBV12-4	CASSEQGAYQPQHF
-	TRBJ2-1	TRBV7-9	CASSSNDEGPFF
few	TRBJ2-1	TRBV12-3/TRBV12-4	CASSLTYEQFF
few	TRBJ1-1	TRBV3-1	CASSQVRSGNTEAFF
few	TRBJ2-7	TRBV9	CASSVGTGGAYEQYF